A single sample is the source of the 21 T cell receptor beta chains below, sequenced in a study of OX40 agonist ivuxolimab in advanced cancers. TCRdb keeps only in-frame clones here, not all; method: immunoSEQ multiplex PCR. Of about 38,000 clones listed, roughly 80% were seen once; the top ten hold about 7.6%. The sample in question was CD4+ or CD8+ T cells sorted from blood, obtained in a trial of the OX40 agonist ivuxolimab. These receptors were obtained from an adult with an advanced solid tumor such as melanoma, head and neck, liver or kidney cancer.

J is TRBJ1-2 and V is TRBV7-2, with D unresolved. This CDR3 has 12 amino acids. From germline, CDR1 is SGHTA and CDR2 FQGNSA. The ends were cut back, 3 bases at V and 9 bases at J, with 11 bases in the middle. CDR3 sequence (DNA): TGTGCCAGCAGCTTGGTCGTCGAAAGCTACACCTTC. This codes for CASSLVVESYTF.

The chain carries TRBV19 and TRBJ2-7, with 8 bases identical to TRBD1. The J segment lost 7 bases and the V segment lost 4 bases, leaving 6 bases of the junction unmatched. From germline, CDR1 is LNHDA and CDR2 SQIVND (reference sequence). The CDR3 loop spans 13 amino acids. CDR3: CASSTGQEGEQYF. As DNA, the CDR3 is TGTGCCAGTAGTACGGGACAGGAGGGGGAGCAGTACTTC.

The rearrangement uses TRBV7-9 and TRBJ1-4; D not certain. The germline V gene encodes CDR1 SEHNR and CDR2 FQNEAQ (reference sequence). The CDR3 runs to 14 residues. V lost 1 base to trimming and J lost 8 bases, with 11 bases between them. CDR3 nucleotides: TGTGCCAGCAGCTTAGACCTCGGACGCGAAAAACTGTTTTTT. Protein: CASSLDLGREKLFF.

The chain employs TRBV5-4 and TRBJ1-2; D gene unclear. Germline CDR1 and CDR2: SGHNT and YYREEE (reference sequence). V lost 0 bases and J 6 bases, leaving 12 bases between the germline ends. This CDR3 is built from 14 residues. CDR3 amino acids: CASSLGVQDHGYTF. CDR3 sequence (DNA): TGTGCCAGCAGCTTGGGGGTGCAGGATCATGGCTACACCTTC.

The chain recombines TRBV18 with TRBJ2-7; no clear D gene. Between the trimmed V and J ends, which lost 6 bases and 1 base, there was a span of 4 bases. Looked up from germline, CDR1 is KGHSH and CDR2 is LQKENI. The CDR3 runs to 11 residues. The CDR3 DNA is TGTGCCAGCTCGTCTTCCTACGAGCAGTACTTC. This gives the protein CASSSSYEQYF.

This clone was recorded once. The chain carries TRBV18 and TRBJ2-2; 10 bases line up with TRBD2. V shed 3 bases, J shed 2 bases, and the junction held 6 bases outside the gene matches. Germline-derived CDR1 and CDR2 are KGHSH and LQKENI. CDR3 length: 17 amino acids. CDR3 in DNA: TGTGCCAGCTCACCTACACGGACTAGCGGCAACACCGGGGAGCTGTTTTTT. Amino acid sequence: CASSPTRTSGNTGELFF.

The rearrangement uses TRBV15 and TRBJ1-1; D gene unclear. Trimming removed 0 bases at V and 3 bases at J, with 14 bases between. In germline, CDR1 is LNHNV, CDR2 YYDKDF (reference sequence). The CDR3 totals 16 residues. The CDR3 reads CATSRDTLSDHTEAFF. Written as DNA, the CDR3 is TGTGCCACCAGCAGAGATACCCTTTCTGATCACACTGAAGCTTTCTTT.

This rearrangement joins TRBV29-1 to TRBJ2-5; D gene uncertain. Germline-derived CDR1 and CDR2 are SQVTM and ANQGSEA. The CDR3 runs 12 residues. Trimming left V 5 bases short and J 0 bases short, with 7 bases between. CDR3 bases: TGCAGCGTTCTAACGTACCAAGAGACCCAGTACTTC. Amino acid sequence: CSVLTYQETQYF.

The rearrangement uses TRBV6-1 and TRBJ2-7; TRBD2 aligns across 13 bases. CDR1 MNHNS and CDR2 SASEGT come from the germline V gene. Trimming at V came to 4 bases and at J to 4 bases, leaving 13 bases not matched to a gene. This CDR3 region has 18 residues. The CDR3 nucleotides read TGTGCCAGCAGTGCAAAAACCGGACTAGCGGGAGTCCGGTACGAGCAGTACTTC. It is translated as CASSAKTGLAGVRYEQYF.

This chain connects TRBV7-2 to TRBJ2-1; 8 bases agree with TRBD2. V was clipped by 3 bases and J by 10 bases; unmatched bases: 17. There are 17 residues in the CDR3. CDR1 and CDR2 (germline): SGHTA, FQGNSA. The CDR3 spells CASSLQGGTSMPLEQFF. DNA for the CDR3: TGTGCCAGCAGCTTGCAAGGGGGGACTAGTATGCCTTTAGAGCAGTTCTTC. The full variable domain, completed using reference TRBV7-2 and TRBJ2-1, is GAGVSQSPSNKVTEKGKDVELRCDPISGHTALYWYRQSLGQGLEFLIYFQGNSAPDKSGLPSDRFSAERTGGSVSTLTIQRTQQEDSAVYLCASSLQGGTSMPLEQFFGPGTRLTVL.

This clone came up a few times. This chain uses TRBV5-1 with TRBJ2-1; TRBD2 aligns across 8 bases. Germline lookup yields CDR1 SGHRS and CDR2 YFSETQ. V lost 0 bases, J lost 1 base, and 6 bases stayed unmatched. This CDR3 has 17 amino acids. Here the CDR3 DNA reads TGCGCCAGCAGCTTGGGCTGGGGCGGGAGGTCCTACAATGAGCAGTTCTTC. Protein: CASSLGWGGRSYNEQFF. Filled out from reference TRBV5-1 and TRBJ2-1, the complete variable domain reads KAGVTQTPRYLIKTRGQQVTLSCSPISGHRSVSWYQQTPGQGLQFLFEYFSETQRNKGNFPGRFSGRQFSNSRSEMNVSTLELGDSALYLCASSLGWGGRSYNEQFFGPGTRLTVL.

The V call is TRBV4-3, the J call TRBJ2-7; 10 bases are a match to TRBD2. The length of the CDR3 is 15 residues. CDR1 is LGHNA and CDR2 is YSLEER in the germline V gene. The V gene end was trimmed by 0 bases and the J gene end by 4 bases; junction bases not matched to a gene: 3. CDR3 residues: CASSQDPAGGYEQYF. The CDR3 DNA reads as TGCGCCAGCAGCCAAGATCCAGCGGGAGGGTACGAGCAGTACTTC.

This clone occurred a few times. The chain's CDR3 is CASSRNMNTEAFF. CDR3 DNA sequence: TGTGCCAGCAGCAGGAACATGAACACTGAAGCTTTCTTT. The rearrangement uses TRBV7-2 and TRBJ1-1; D ambiguous. The CDR3 runs 13 residues. Between the trimmed V and J ends, which lost 5 bases and 0 bases, there was a span of 7 bases. In germline, CDR1 is SGHTA, CDR2 FQGNSA.

A few counts support this clone. This chain uses TRBV9 with TRBJ2-7, with D perhaps TRBD2 (6 bases). Germline V gene lookup returns CDR1 SGDLS and CDR2 YYNGEE. This CDR3 has 13 residues. Trimming shortened V by 4 bases and J by 2 bases, and 10 bases separated the two germline ends. The CDR3 sequence: CASSPAGPYEQYF. CDR3 nucleotide sequence: TGTGCCAGCAGCCCGGCGGGACCCTACGAGCAGTACTTC. The variable domain in full, completed from reference TRBV9 and TRBJ2-7, reads DSGVTQTPKHLITATGQRVTLRCSPRSGDLSVYWYQQSLDQGLQFLIQYYNGEERAKGNILERFSAQQFPDLHSELNLSSLELGDSALYFCASSPAGPYEQYFGPGTRLTVT.

This sequence joins TRBV5-1 and TRBJ2-5; no firm D call. Trimming removed 1 base at V and 4 bases at J, with 11 bases between. The CDR3 is 14 residues long. The germline CDR1 and CDR2 sequences are SGHRS and YFSETQ. The CDR3 sequence is CASSLPSSAETQYF. CDR3 bases: TGCGCCAGCAGCTTGCCTAGTTCTGCAGAGACCCAGTACTTC.

This rearrangement joins TRBV27 to TRBJ2-5; no firm D call. CDR1 and CDR2 (germline): MNHEY, SMNVEV (reference sequence). The CDR3 totals 15 residues. Trimming shortened V by 2 bases and J by 3 bases, and 13 bases separated the two germline ends. The CDR3 protein is CASSLLPLTEETQYF. As DNA, the CDR3 is TGTGCCAGCAGTTTACTCCCCTTGACGGAAGAGACCCAGTACTTC.

This sequence joins TRBV10-2 and TRBJ2-3, with D unresolved. The CDR3 contains 12 residues. V was pared by 8 bases and J by 3 bases, with 9 bases between. The germline gives CDR1 WSHSY, CDR2 SAAADI. The CDR3 loop reads CASGKETDTQYF. In DNA form, the CDR3 reads TGCGCCAGCGGGAAAGAGACAGATACGCAGTATTTT.

V and J are TRBV10-3 and TRBJ2-7; 9 bases match TRBD2. There are 18 residues in the CDR3. The V gene's germline CDR1 is ENHRY and CDR2 SYGVKD. V lost 3 bases and J lost 0; bases outside the gene matches: 12. The CDR3 loop is CAISEAGTSPRSSYEQYF. CDR3 nucleotides: TGTGCCATCAGTGAAGCCGGGACTAGCCCCAGGAGCTCCTACGAGCAGTACTTC.

This sequence joins TRBV29-1 and TRBJ2-7; TRBD1 or TRBD2 may be the D gene (5 bases each). This CDR3 is 11 amino acids long. V lost 2 bases to trimming and J lost 8 bases, with 10 bases between them. Germline V lookup: CDR1 SQVTM, CDR2 ANQGSEA. The CDR3 coding sequence is TGCAGCGTTGAACTCCGGGGACAGCAGTACTTC. It yields the protein CSVELRGQQYF.

V gene TRBV18 combines with J gene TRBJ2-7; the match to TRBD1 covers 7 bases. There are 15 residues in the CDR3. CDR1 and CDR2 from the germline V gene are KGHSH and LQKENI. V was pared by 2 bases and J by 2 bases, with 6 bases of the junction left unmatched. CDR3 amino acids: CASSPSGTATYEQYF. CDR3 DNA: TGTGCCAGCTCACCATCAGGGACAGCAACCTACGAGCAGTACTTC.

Only one count was recorded for this clone. J is TRBJ2-5 and V is TRBV4-3, with 9 bases identical to TRBD2. V shed 1 base and J 3 bases; nucleotides not matched to a gene: 0. Germline lookup yields CDR1 LGHNA and CDR2 YSLEER. The CDR3 length is 14 residues. CDR3 loop: CASSQGLAEETQYF. CDR3 sequence (DNA): TGCGCCAGCAGCCAAGGACTAGCGGAAGAGACCCAGTACTTC.